The 28 T cell receptor beta chains below come from one sample, sequenced in a study of CD8+ T cells in alopecia areata. Markers used for sorting pooled cutaneous lymph node cells were CD4, CD8alpha, NKG2D, NKG2ACE and others. Following extraction, RNA underwent reverse transcription to cDNA, which served as the sequencing template. TCRdb keeps only in-frame clones here, not all; method: immunoSEQ multiplex PCR. Singletons are absent from the sample, which has approximately 280,000 clones. Sequencing was done on a sample of CD4+ T cells sorted from a lymph node. Receptors were obtained from a C3H/HeJ mouse with alopecia areata. This strain's MHC haplotype is H2-k.

This clone was seen only a few times. The gene names here belong to mouse. With the read ending 4 residues before the CDR3 end, the germline J gene is used to fill in that end. V gene TRBV19 combines with J gene TRBJ2-7, with 8 bases identical to TRBD2. The germline V gene encodes CDR1 FNHDT and CDR2 SITEND (reference sequence). The CDR3 extends over 14 amino acids. V was pared by 4 bases and J by 3 bases, with 6 bases of the junction left unmatched. The CDR3 DNA, read in part, is TGTGCCAGCAGTCCCCCTGGGGGGCACTAT. Its protein product is CASSPPGGHY. The full CDR3 is CASSPPGGHYEQYF.

Comment on this clone: The genes and germline here are from mouse. The sequenced fragment ends 3 residues before the CDR3 boundary, so the rest is inferred from the germline J gene. The genes are TRBV19 and TRBJ1-6; D is possibly TRBD1 (5 bases). TRBJ1-6 qualifies as an ORF whose function is uncertain. Trimming shortened V by 3 bases and J by 4 bases, and 8 bases separated the two germline ends. Germline V gene data show CDR1 as FNHDT and CDR2 as SITEND (reference sequence). This CDR3 comprises 14 residues. CDR3 amino acids: CASSTRVYNSPLYF. Incomplete CDR3 DNA: TGTGCCAGCAGTACCAGGGTGTATAATTCGCCC.

To note about this clone: Gene names and germline refer to mouse. This chain's CDR3 is CAWSLVGQSNSDYTF. The sequenced part of the CDR3 DNA is TGTGCCTGGAGTCTCGTGGGACAGTCAAACTCC. The chain employs TRBV31 and TRBJ1-2; 7 positions agree with TRBD1. Read data end 4 residues before the CDR3 end; the end is taken from the germline J gene. The CDR3 spans 15 residues. J was trimmed by 0 bases and V by 0 bases; bases with no gene match: 4. Germline V lookup: CDR1 GKSSPN, CDR2 SITVG.

On this clone itself: All gene names here are mouse names. The CDR3 extends 4 residues past the end of the read, so its final part is completed from the germline J gene. The J gene is TRBJ2-1, the V gene TRBV31; 11 positions agree with TRBD2. Germline V lookup: CDR1 GKSSPN, CDR2 SITVG. The CDR3 has 13 residues. The junction had 3 bases not matched to a gene; V was cut back by 5 bases and J by 6 bases. The CDR3: CAWAGTGGAEQFF. The CDR3 DNA, read in part, is TGTGCCTGGGCCGGGACTGGGGGTGCT.

For this clone: Gene names follow the mouse nomenclature. The read halts 4 residues ahead of the CDR3 end, with the missing end drawn from the germline J gene. This chain links TRBV1 with TRBJ2-3; weak D call: TRBD1 (6 bases). This CDR3 has 15 residues. The germline V gene has CDR1 NSQYPW and CDR2 LRSPGD (reference sequence). V dropped 2 bases and J dropped 0 bases, with 9 bases sitting between them. The CDR3 reads CTCSARDTSAETLYF. The part of the CDR3 DNA that was read is TGCACCTGCAGTGCACGGGACACTAGTGCAGAA.

This clone was seen a handful of times. Gene names denote mouse genes. The read halts 4 residues ahead of the CDR3 end, with the missing end drawn from the germline J gene. This chain joins TRBV13-2 and TRBJ2-7, with 9 bases lining up with TRBD1. Per germline, CDR1 NNHNN and CDR2 SYGAGS (reference sequence). This CDR3 spans 14 amino acids. CDR3: CASGEIRDRDEQYF. The covered CDR3 bases are TGTGCCAGCGGTGAGATCCGGGACAGGGAT.

This clone has more than one count but fewer than ten. Genes and germline come from the mouse. The read falls 3 residues short of the CDR3 end, and the missing part is taken from the germline J gene. The chain carries TRBV31 and TRBJ1-6; D possibly corresponds to TRBD1 (6 bases). TRBJ1-6 falls under the ORF class, with uncertain function. V lost 0 bases to trimming and J lost 7 bases, with 10 bases between them. CDR1 and CDR2 (germline): GKSSPN, SITVG. CDR3 length: 14 residues. This CDR3 reads CAWSLTGWNSPLYF. CDR3 DNA, as far as it was read: TGTGCCTGGAGTCTAACAGGGTGGAATTCGCCC.

As concerns this clone: Mouse names are used for the genes. The CDR3 is cut off 4 residues early in the read; its end comes from the germline J gene. The sample has other DNA sequences that encode this CDR3 too. The genes are TRBV19 and TRBJ2-3; the D gene is possibly TRBD1 (6 bases). The V end lost 2 bases, the J end lost 0 bases, and 10 bases lay between the germline ends. Germline V gene sequence: CDR1 FNHDT, CDR2 SITEND (reference sequence). The CDR3 runs 15 residues. CDR3 DNA, as far as it was read: TGTGCCAGCAGTATTCGCAGGGGTAGTGCAGAA. Amino acid sequence: CASSIRRGSAE. From start to end, the CDR3 is CASSIRRGSAETLYF. Full variable domain (outside the CDR3, taken from reference TRBV19 and TRBJ2-3): GGIITQTPKFLIGQEGQKLTLKCQQNFNHDTMYWYRQDSGKGLRLIYYSITENDLQKGDLSEGYDASREKKSSFSLTVTSAQKNEMAVFLCASSIRRGSAETLYFGSGTRLTVL.

As to this clone: Mouse gene names and germline throughout. With the read ending 4 residues before the CDR3 end, the germline J gene is used to fill in that end. V and J are TRBV29 and TRBJ1-2; 8 bases fit TRBD1. CDR1 is MSHET, CDR2 SYDVDS, per germline. The CDR3 contains 14 residues. The V and J ends lost 6 bases and 3 bases, in that order; junction bases with no gene match: 6. The covered CDR3 bases are TGTGCTAGCAGCCGGACAGGGCGCGACTCC. Protein sequence: CASSRTGRDS. The full-length CDR3 reads as CASSRTGRDSDYTF.

As to this clone: The gene names here belong to mouse. The CDR3 extends 4 residues past the end of the read, so its final part is completed from the germline J gene. The V gene is TRBV13-3, the J gene TRBJ1-1; tentatively, D is TRBD1 (6 bases). This CDR3 region has 14 residues. Germline CDR1 reads NNHDY; CDR2 reads SYVADS. CDR3 DNA (partial): TGTGCCAGCAGTGAAACTGGGGGGGCTGGA. It codes for CASSETGGAG. The full CDR3 sequence reads CASSETGGAGEVFF.

This clone was counted a few times. All gene names here are mouse names. The DNA ends 4 residues before the CDR3 does, and the rest of the CDR3 is filled in from the germline J gene. The rearrangement joins TRBV13-2 to TRBJ2-1; D unresolved. Per germline, CDR1 NNHNN and CDR2 SYGAGS (reference sequence). This CDR3 comprises 13 residues. Trimming left V 4 bases short and J 0 bases short, with 5 bases between. CDR3 bases read: TGTGCCAGCGGTCCTGTTAACTATGCT. Translating it yields CASGPVNYA. The full CDR3 reads CASGPVNYAEQFF.

In its sample, this clone was seen a few times. Mouse gene names and germline throughout. The missing CDR3 end, 4 residues past where the read stops, is filled in from the germline J gene. The rearrangement joins TRBV19 to TRBJ2-5, with 7 bases lining up with TRBD2. J lost 2 bases, V lost 4 bases, and 4 bases had no gene match. Germline V gives CDR1 FNHDT, CDR2 SITEND (reference sequence). The CDR3 totals 14 residues. CDR3 DNA (partial): TGTGCCAGCAGTTTACTGGGGTCCCAAGAC. This translates into CASSLLGSQD. The complete CDR3 protein is CASSLLGSQDTQYF.

In this sample, this clone turned up a few times. Genes and germline come from the mouse. The read terminates 4 residues before the CDR3 end, so the remaining end is supplied by the germline J gene. The J gene is TRBJ2-1, the V gene TRBV13-1, with D possibly matching TRBD2 (6 bases). CDR1 NSHNY and CDR2 SYGAGN come from the germline V gene. The CDR3 runs to 13 residues. Trimming removed 6 bases from V and 4 bases from J, with 11 bases in between. CDR3 bases read: TGTGCCAGCAAAAACTGGGTATATGCT. Amino acids: CASKNWVYA. The whole CDR3 region reads CASKNWVYAEQFF.

This clone was counted a few times. Gene and germline names: mouse. The sequenced fragment ends 4 residues before the CDR3 boundary, so the rest is inferred from the germline J gene. The J gene is TRBJ1-1, the V gene TRBV19; 8 bases match TRBD1. The CDR3 is 16 residues long. The V segment lost 0 bases and the J segment 0 bases; nucleotides outside the gene matches: 4. Germline V gene data show CDR1 as FNHDT and CDR2 as SITEND (reference sequence). The sequenced CDR3 bases are TGTGCCAGCAGTATAGCCGGGGGACAGGCAAACACA. Its protein product is CASSIAGGQANT. The CDR3 as a whole reads CASSIAGGQANTEVFF.

This clone was detected only a few times. Each gene name is a mouse one. The read halts 4 residues ahead of the CDR3 end, with the missing end drawn from the germline J gene. The chain uses TRBV13-2 and TRBJ1-1, with TRBD1 identical over 9 bases. The V segment lost 3 bases and the J segment 1 base; nucleotides outside the gene matches: 7. Germline-derived CDR1 and CDR2 are NNHNN and SYGAGS (reference sequence). The CDR3 runs 16 residues. The covered CDR3 bases are TGTGCCAGCGGTGGATCCCGGGACAGGGAAAACACA. The encoded protein is CASGGSRDRENT. The CDR3, in full, reads CASGGSRDRENTEVFF.

In this sample, this clone turned up a few times. Gene names and germline refer to mouse. The read terminates 4 residues before the CDR3 end, so the remaining end is supplied by the germline J gene. The chain recombines TRBV5 with TRBJ2-7; TRBD2 matches at 9 bases. This CDR3 is 17 amino acids long. Trimming cost V 1 base and J 0 bases; bases outside gene matches: 7. CDR1 LGHNA and CDR2 YNLKQL come from the germline V gene (reference sequence). CDR3 protein: CASSQVLGGRSSYEQYF. CDR3 bases read: TGTGCCAGCAGCCAAGTACTGGGGGGCCGGAGCTCCTAT.

This clone was detected only a few times. The germline and genes are mouse ones. The missing CDR3 end, 4 residues past where the read stops, is filled in from the germline J gene. The chain uses TRBV13-3 and TRBJ2-5; D may be TRBD1 (5 bases). Trimming shortened V by 6 bases and J by 0 bases, and 8 bases separated the two germline ends. The germline CDR1 and CDR2 sequences are NNHDY and SYVADS. CDR3 length: 13 residues. CDR3 sequence: CASKGVNQDTQYF. Partial CDR3 DNA: TGTGCCAGCAAAGGGGTTAACCAAGAC.

This clone was observed a handful of times. Genes and germline are mouse. The read comes to an end 4 residues before the CDR3 does, leaving the germline J gene to fill in the end. The V and J genes are TRBV29 and TRBJ2-1; 7 bases map to TRBD1. Germline values: CDR1 MSHET, CDR2 SYDVDS. This CDR3 has 14 residues. The trim removed 5 bases at V and 2 bases at J, leaving 3 bases unmatched. CDR3 DNA (partial): TGTGCTAGCAGTGCCGGGACAGACTATGCT. As protein: CASSAGTDYA. The entire CDR3 reads CASSAGTDYAEQFF. The whole variable domain, remainder taken from reference TRBV29 and TRBJ2-1, is DMKVTQMPRYLIKRMGENVLLECGQDMSHETMYWYRQDPGLGLQLIYISYDVDSNSEGDIPKGYRVSRKKREHFSLILDSAKTNQTSVYFCASSAGTDYAEQFFGPGTRLTVL.

This clone was recorded many times. Any gene name here is a mouse gene name. The read ends 4 residues shy of where the CDR3 ends; the end is completed using the germline J gene. This chain joins TRBV17 and TRBJ2-1, with D perhaps matching TRBD1 (6 bases). The germline V gene has CDR1 MNHDT and CDR2 YYDKIL. Trimming stripped 6 bases from V and 3 bases from J, with 12 bases between. The CDR3 has 14 amino acids. The sequenced CDR3 bases are TGTGCTAGCAGGAGGACAGTCCTCTATGCT. Translated, it gives CASRRTVLYA. The complete CDR3 sequence is CASRRTVLYAEQFF.

Regarding this clone: All gene names here are mouse names. Read sequence stops 4 residues before the CDR3 end, and the germline J gene provides the missing end. V and J are TRBV1 and TRBJ2-1, with TRBD1 matching 9 bases. The CDR3 contains 15 residues. CDR1 is NSQYPW, CDR2 LRSPGD, per germline (reference sequence). CDR3 loop: CTCSADGQGLAEQFF. The part of the CDR3 DNA that was read is TGCACCTGCAGTGCAGATGGACAGGGGTTGGCT.

With regard to this clone: Germline and genes: mouse. The DNA ends 4 residues before the CDR3 does, and the rest of the CDR3 is filled in from the germline J gene. This chain uses TRBV1 with TRBJ1-2, with 7 bases lining up with TRBD1. Germline V CDR1 and CDR2: NSQYPW, LRSPGD (reference sequence). J lost 0 bases, V lost 5 bases, and 9 bases had no gene match. The CDR3 sequence is 16 residues long. The CDR3 spells CTCSLTGRPANSDYTF. The part of the CDR3 DNA that was read is TGCACCTGCAGTTTGACAGGGAGGCCCGCAAACTCC.

This clone was seen many times. Mouse gene names and germline throughout. The CDR3 loop is CASSRRGGGSAETLYF. Partial CDR3 DNA: TGTGCTAGCAGTAGACGGGGTGGGGGTAGTGCAGAA. V usage is TRBV17 and J usage is TRBJ2-3; weak D call: TRBD2 (6 bases). Read coverage stops 4 residues before the CDR3 terminus; the germline J gene supplies the remainder. The germline V gene has CDR1 MNHDT and CDR2 YYDKIL. This CDR3 spans 16 amino acids. The V gene lost 2 bases and the J gene lost 0 bases, with 12 bases spanning the gap.

A note on this clone: Gene names are mouse gene names. Sequencing ends 4 residues short of the CDR3 end; the germline J gene provides the rest. The sample contains more than one DNA sequence encoding this CDR3. V gene TRBV13-2 combines with J gene TRBJ2-1, with 12 nucleotides matching TRBD2. Germline CDR1 NNHNN, CDR2 SYGAGS (reference sequence). Trimming removed 3 bases from V and 3 bases from J; junction bases left unmatched: 1. There are 15 residues in the CDR3. This CDR3 reads CASGGLGGRYAEQFF. The part of the CDR3 DNA that was read is TGTGCCAGCGGTGGACTGGGGGGGCGCTATGCT.

Worth noting for this clone: Gene names are the mouse ones. CDR3 bases read: TGTGCCAGCAGTATGAGGGTCTCCTAT. Translated, it gives CASSMRVSY. In full, the CDR3 is CASSMRVSYEQYF. V gene TRBV19 combines with J gene TRBJ2-7; D uncertain. The read ends 4 residues before the CDR3 terminus; that terminus is restored from the germline J gene. Deletions cut 2 bases from V and 0 bases from J, with 6 bases between. Per germline, CDR1 FNHDT and CDR2 SITEND (reference sequence). The CDR3 has 13 residues.

This clone was observed a handful of times. Genes and germline are mouse. The CDR3 is cut off 4 residues early in the read; its end comes from the germline J gene. The J gene is TRBJ2-3, the V gene TRBV19; 7 positions match TRBD2. The CDR3 consists of 15 residues. Germline V gene data show CDR1 as FNHDT and CDR2 as SITEND (reference sequence). V shed 3 bases and J 0 bases; nucleotides not matched to a gene: 4. Partial CDR3 DNA: TGTGCCAGCAGTAATGGGGGGACTAGTGCAGAA. Its protein is CASSNGGTSAE. The whole CDR3 protein is CASSNGGTSAETLYF.

This clone was found a few times. Mouse gene names apply. Read data end 4 residues before the CDR3 end; the end is taken from the germline J gene. The V and J genes are TRBV19 and TRBJ2-3, with a tentative D call TRBD2 (6 bases). The V gene lost 4 bases and the J gene lost 0 bases, with 9 bases spanning the gap. This CDR3 has 14 residues. The germline CDR1 and CDR2 sequences are FNHDT and SITEND (reference sequence). CDR3 sequence: CASSSGTSAETLYF. The CDR3 bases that were read are TGTGCCAGCAGTTCCGGGACTAGTGCAGAA.

This clone was picked up a small number of times. Mouse names are used for the genes. The read ends 3 residues early relative to the CDR3; the germline J gene fills the gap. The gene calls are TRBV1 and TRBJ1-6, with TRBD1 identical over 7 bases. TRBJ1-6 falls under the ORF class, with uncertain function. V lost 4 bases to trimming and J lost 5 bases; unmatched junction nucleotides: 2. The germline CDR1 and CDR2 sequences are NSQYPW and LRSPGD (reference sequence). The CDR3 is 14 amino acids. The CDR3 DNA, read in part, is TGCACCTGCAGTGTGACAGGGAATAATTCGCCC. Translating it yields CTCSVTGNNSP. Given in full, the CDR3 is CTCSVTGNNSPLYF.

This clone appeared a few times. The listed genes are named as in mouse. The read terminates 4 residues before the CDR3 end, so the remaining end is supplied by the germline J gene. Additional DNA sequences in this sample encode the identical CDR3. The chain couples TRBV13-1 to TRBJ2-2; perhaps TRBD1 as D (5 bases). Trimming removed 0 bases from V and 1 base from J, with 7 bases in between. Germline V gene sequence: CDR1 NSHNY, CDR2 SYGAGN. This CDR3 has 15 residues. The CDR3 loop reads CASSDARGNTGQLYF. CDR3 DNA, as far as it was read: TGTGCCAGCAGTGATGCAAGGGGAAACACCGGG.